Each of the 11 T cell receptor beta chains below was sequenced from the same sample in a study of cytomegalovirus exposure and HLA in healthy donors. This PCR relied on a set of 60 Vbeta primers and 13 Jbeta primers. Repertoires were generated with immunoSEQ multiplex PCR, while TCRdb's copy carries only in-frame clones and drops some. The sample has about 130,000 clones, 70% to 85% seen once. Material: PBMCs. The receptor source for this set is a boy younger than 10 in good health and CMV-seronegative.

CDR3 region: CASSLVREGELFF. The CDR3 DNA reads TGTGCCAGCAGCTTAGTGAGGGAGGGGGAGCTGTTTTTT. The chain couples TRBV7-2 to TRBJ2-2; D may be TRBD2 (5 bases). This CDR3 has 13 amino acids. Germline V gene data show CDR1 as SGHTA and CDR2 as FQGNSA. Trimming stripped 1 base from V and 8 bases from J, with 8 bases between. The whole variable domain, remainder taken from reference TRBV7-2 and TRBJ2-2, is GAGVSQSPSNKVTEKGKDVELRCDPISGHTALYWYRQSLGQGLEFLIYFQGNSAPDKSGLPSDRFSAERTGGSVSTLTIQRTQQEDSAVYLCASSLVREGELFFGEGSRLTVL.

The chain is built from TRBV5-1 and TRBJ2-7; 9 positions agree with TRBD1. J lost 0 bases, V lost 7 bases, and 8 bases had no gene match. Germline V gene sequence: CDR1 SGHRS, CDR2 YFSETQ. The CDR3 consists of 15 residues. The CDR3 reads CASFRGTGLSYEQYF. The CDR3 DNA sequence: TGCGCCAGCTTCCGGGGGACAGGGCTCTCCTACGAGCAGTACTTC. Looking up the rest from reference TRBV5-1 and TRBJ2-7 gives the full variable domain: KAGVTQTPRYLIKTRGQQVTLSCSPISGHRSVSWYQQTPGQGLQFLFEYFSETQRNKGNFPGRFSGRQFSNSRSEMNVSTLELGDSALYLCASFRGTGLSYEQYFGPGTRLTVT.

The V call is TRBV9, the J call TRBJ2-1; TRBD2 matches 15 bases. In germline, CDR1 is SGDLS, CDR2 YYNGEE. The CDR3 totals 16 residues. V lost 4 bases to trimming and J lost 8 bases; unmatched junction nucleotides: 7. The CDR3 DNA reads as TGTGCCAGCAGCTTTACCGGACTAGCGGGAGGGTATGAGCAGTTCTTC. Encoded protein: CASSFTGLAGGYEQFF.

The rearrangement links TRBV19 to TRBJ1-2, with D possibly TRBD1 on 5 matching bases. From germline, CDR1 is LNHDA and CDR2 SQIVND (reference sequence). The V end was cut by 6 bases, the J end by 3 bases, with 14 bases between. The CDR3 is 14 residues long. CDR3 protein: CASSTLTADYGYTF. Here the CDR3 DNA reads TGTGCCAGTAGCACTCTGACAGCTGACTATGGCTACACCTTC.

Only one count was recorded for this clone. The chain has TRBV2 and TRBJ1-5, with D unclear. Germline V gene data show CDR1 as SNHLY and CDR2 as FYNNEI. V gave up 5 bases and J gave up 2 bases, with 13 bases separating them. This CDR3 comprises 15 residues. This CDR3 is CASSKEMGGNQPQHF. The CDR3 DNA reads as TGTGCCAGCAGTAAGGAGATGGGAGGCAATCAGCCCCAGCATTTT.

The chain couples TRBV30 to TRBJ1-4; the match to TRBD1 covers 9 bases. The V segment lost 2 bases and the J segment 6 bases; nucleotides outside the gene matches: 4. This CDR3 has 14 amino acids. Germline loops: CDR1 GTSNPN, CDR2 SVGIG (reference sequence). CDR3 protein: CAWSTTGGYEKLFF. CDR3 in DNA: TGTGCCTGGAGTACGACAGGGGGATATGAAAAACTGTTTTTT.

This clone was observed a handful of times. J is TRBJ2-1 and V is TRBV2; TRBD2 is a possible D gene (6 bases). The V gene's germline CDR1 is SNHLY and CDR2 FYNNEI. Trimming removed 0 bases at V and 9 bases at J, with 15 bases between. The CDR3 extends over 15 amino acids. CDR3 nucleotide sequence: TGTGCCAGCAGTGAAGCGCGGCGGGAAACGGGTGAGCAGTTCTTC. Its protein product is CASSEARRETGEQFF.

V and J are TRBV7-8 and TRBJ2-7; 10 positions agree with TRBD2. With 2 bases clipped from V and 1 base from J, the junction kept 5 bases outside the gene matches. The CDR3 has 16 residues. CDR1 SGHVS and CDR2 FQNEAQ come from the germline V gene. This CDR3 reads CASSLSPAGGSYEQYV. The CDR3 DNA is TGTGCCAGCAGCTTAAGCCCAGCGGGAGGGTCCTACGAGCAGTACGTC.

The chain carries TRBV7-2 and TRBJ1-2; possibly TRBD1 for D (5 bases). The V gene's germline CDR1 is SGHTA and CDR2 FQGNSA. Trimming pared 0 bases from V and 5 bases from J, leaving 19 bases between. The CDR3 runs to 17 residues. CDR3 in amino acids: CASSLASGSGPLYGYTF. CDR3 bases: TGTGCCAGCAGCTTAGCTTCAGGGTCCGGCCCCCTATATGGCTACACCTTC.

The J gene is TRBJ1-5, the V gene TRBV4-3, with D unclear. CDR1 is LGHNA and CDR2 is YSLEER in the germline V gene. The CDR3 is 15 residues long. V dropped 0 bases and J dropped 0 bases, with 6 bases sitting between them. CDR3 DNA: TGCGCCAGCAGCCAAGATCAAAATAGCAATCAGCCCCAGCATTTT. This sequence encodes CASSQDQNSNQPQHF.

This clone was observed a single time. Written as DNA, the CDR3 is TGCGCCAGCAGCTTGGGGCAGGGGAGCACTGAAGCTTTCTTT. Protein: CASSLGQGSTEAFF. The chain employs TRBV5-1 and TRBJ1-1; D is perhaps TRBD1 (6 bases). The ends were cut back, 0 bases at V and 4 bases at J, with 10 bases in the middle. Per the germline V gene, CDR1 is SGHRS and CDR2 is YFSETQ. CDR3 length: 14 amino acids.